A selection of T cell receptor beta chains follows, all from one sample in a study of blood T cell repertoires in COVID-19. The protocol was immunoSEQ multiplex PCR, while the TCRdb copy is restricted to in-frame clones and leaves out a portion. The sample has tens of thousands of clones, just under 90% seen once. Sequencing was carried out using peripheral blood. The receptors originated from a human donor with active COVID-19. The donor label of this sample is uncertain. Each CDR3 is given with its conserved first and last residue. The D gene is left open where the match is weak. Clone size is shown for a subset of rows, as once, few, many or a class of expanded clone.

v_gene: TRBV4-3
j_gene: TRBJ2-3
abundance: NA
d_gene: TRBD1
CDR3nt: TGCGCCAGCAGCCAAGGGACAGGGGACACAGATACGCAGTATTTT
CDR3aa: CASSQGTGDTDTQYF

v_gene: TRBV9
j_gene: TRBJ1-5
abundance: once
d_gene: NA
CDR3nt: TGTGCCAGCAGCGACAGGGCAATGGGCAATCAGCCCCAGCATTTT
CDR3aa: CASSDRAMGNQPQHF

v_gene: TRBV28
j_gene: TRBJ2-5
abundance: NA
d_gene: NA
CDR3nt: TGTGCCAGCAGTAACAGCTACTTACCTCAAGAGACCCAGTACTTC
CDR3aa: CASSNSYLPQETQYF

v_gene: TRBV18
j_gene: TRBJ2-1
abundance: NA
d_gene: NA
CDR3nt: TGTGCCAGTTCTGACCGGGACTCTTACTACAATGAGCAGTTCTTC
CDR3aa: CASSDRDSYYNEQFF

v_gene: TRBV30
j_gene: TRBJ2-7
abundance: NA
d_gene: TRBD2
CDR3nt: TGTGCCTGGAGTGCCCGGACTAGCGGGATCATTCCCAGCTACGAGCAGTACTTC
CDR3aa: CAWSARTSGIIPSYEQYF

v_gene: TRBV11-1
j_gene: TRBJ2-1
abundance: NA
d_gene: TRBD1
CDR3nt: TGTGCCAGCAAGTCCGGGACAGGGTCCTACAATGAGCAGTTCTTC
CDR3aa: CASKSGTGSYNEQFF

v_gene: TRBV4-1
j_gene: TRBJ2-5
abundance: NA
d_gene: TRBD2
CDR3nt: TGCGCCAGCAGCCAAGGCACTAGCGCGGGAGAGACCCAGTACTTC
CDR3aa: CASSQGTSAGETQYF

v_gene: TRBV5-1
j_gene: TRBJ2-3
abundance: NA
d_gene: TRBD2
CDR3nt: TGCGCCAGCAGGTCGACCCCTCAGCGGGAGTCCACAGATACGCAGTATTTT
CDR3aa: CASRSTPQRESTDTQYF

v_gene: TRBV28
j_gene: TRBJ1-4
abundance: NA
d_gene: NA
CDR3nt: TGTGCCAGCAGTTTATCGGGAGGTTTTAATGAAAAACTGTTTTTT
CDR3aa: CASSLSGGFNEKLFF

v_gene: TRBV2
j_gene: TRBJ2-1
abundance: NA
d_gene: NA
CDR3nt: TGTGCCAGCATGCGAATGACTAGTCCAAGCAATGAGCAGTTCTTC
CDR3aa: CASMRMTSPSNEQFF

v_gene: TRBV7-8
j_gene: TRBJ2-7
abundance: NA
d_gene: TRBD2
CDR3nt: TGTGCCAGCAGCCCCCGGCGGGAGCTGGTTGAGCAGTACTTC
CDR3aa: CASSPRRELVEQYF

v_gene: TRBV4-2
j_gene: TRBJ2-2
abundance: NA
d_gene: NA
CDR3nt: TGTGCCAGCAGCCAAGAACCCGGGAGTGGAGGGGAGCTGTTTTTT
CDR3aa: CASSQEPGSGGELFF

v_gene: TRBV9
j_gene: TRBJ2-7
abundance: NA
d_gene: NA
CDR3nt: TGTGCCAGCAGCGTGGGGCAGGGGCTCTCCTACGAGCAGTACTTC
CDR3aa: CASSVGQGLSYEQYF

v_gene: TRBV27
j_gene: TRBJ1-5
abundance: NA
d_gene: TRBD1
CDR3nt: TGTGCCAGCAGGTTAACAGGGGCGGGTCAGCCCCAGCATTTT
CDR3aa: CASRLTGAGQPQHF